This paragraph covers one TCR beta chain sequence. Its antigen is currently unknown. The data were taken from a study of T cell responses to AZD1222 COVID-19 vaccine. The protocol was immunoSEQ multiplex PCR, while the TCRdb copy is restricted to in-frame clones and leaves out a portion. Here the sample spans about 140,000 clones, around 90% being singletons. Study conclusions and caveats: At baseline, just a handful of AZD1222 recipients tested seropositive. Possibly, clonal diversity was underestimated; donors were largely white British and included more females. Elevations in Spike-specific TCR breadth and depth followed administration of two AZD1222 doses. Repertoires were obtained solely post-peak T cell response.

The ends were cut back, 5 bases at V and 0 bases at J, with 9 bases in the middle. Germline CDR1 reads ENHRY; CDR2 reads SYGVKD. The length of the CDR3 is 14 residues. The material was peripheral blood, obtained on day 0 of AZD1222 vaccination. This TCR was sampled from an adult in good health. V gene TRBV10-3 combines with J gene TRBJ2-3; tentatively, D is TRBD2 (6 bases). The CDR3, as DNA: TGTGCCATCAGTCGGGACTCTAGCACAGATACGCAGTATTTT. This gives the protein CAISRDSSTDTQYF.